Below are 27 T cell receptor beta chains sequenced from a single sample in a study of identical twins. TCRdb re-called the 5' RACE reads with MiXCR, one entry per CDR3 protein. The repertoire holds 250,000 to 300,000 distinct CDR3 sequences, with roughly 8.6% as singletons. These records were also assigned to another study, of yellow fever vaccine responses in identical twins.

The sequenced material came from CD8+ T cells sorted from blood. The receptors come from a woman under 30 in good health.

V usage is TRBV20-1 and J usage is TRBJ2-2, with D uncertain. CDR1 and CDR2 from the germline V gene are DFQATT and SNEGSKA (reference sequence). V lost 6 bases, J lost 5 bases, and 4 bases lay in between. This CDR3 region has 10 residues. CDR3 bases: TGCAGTGCCTTTACCGGGGAGCTGTTTTTT. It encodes CSAFTGELFF.

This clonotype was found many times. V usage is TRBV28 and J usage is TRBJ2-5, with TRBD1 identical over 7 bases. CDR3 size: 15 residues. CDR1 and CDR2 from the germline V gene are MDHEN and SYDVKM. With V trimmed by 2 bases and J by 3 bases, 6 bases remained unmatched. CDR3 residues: CASSLPQGTEETQYF. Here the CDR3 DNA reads TGTGCCAGCAGTTTACCGCAAGGGACAGAAGAGACCCAGTACTTC.

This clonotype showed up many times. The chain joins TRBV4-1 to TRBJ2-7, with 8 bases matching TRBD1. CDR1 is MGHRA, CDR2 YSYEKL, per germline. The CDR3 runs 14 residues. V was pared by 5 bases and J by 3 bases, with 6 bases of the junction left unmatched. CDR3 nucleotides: TGCGCCAGCAGCACCGCGGGACAGGTCTACGAGCAGTACTTC. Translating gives CASSTAGQVYEQYF.

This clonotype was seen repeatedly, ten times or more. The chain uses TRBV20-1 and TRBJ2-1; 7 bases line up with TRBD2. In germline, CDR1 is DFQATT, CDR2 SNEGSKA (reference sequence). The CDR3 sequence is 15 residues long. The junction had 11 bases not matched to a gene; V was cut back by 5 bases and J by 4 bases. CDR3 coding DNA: TGCAGTGCTCCCGTGACTAGCTACAAATACAATGAGCAGTTCTTC. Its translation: CSAPVTSYKYNEQFF.

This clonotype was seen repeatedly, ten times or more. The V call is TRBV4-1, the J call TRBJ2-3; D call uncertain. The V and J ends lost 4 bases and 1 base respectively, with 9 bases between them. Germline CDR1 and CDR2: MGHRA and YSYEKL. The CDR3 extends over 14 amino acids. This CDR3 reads CASSLLFGTDTQYF. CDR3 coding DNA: TGCGCCAGCAGCCTATTATTCGGCACAGATACGCAGTATTTT.

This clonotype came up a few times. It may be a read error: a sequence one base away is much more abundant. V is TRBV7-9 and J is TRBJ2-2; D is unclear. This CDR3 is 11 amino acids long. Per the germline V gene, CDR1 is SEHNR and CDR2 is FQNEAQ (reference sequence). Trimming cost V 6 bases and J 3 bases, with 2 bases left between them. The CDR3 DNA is TGTGCCAGCAGATACACCGGGGAGCTGTTTTTT. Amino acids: CASRYTGELFF.

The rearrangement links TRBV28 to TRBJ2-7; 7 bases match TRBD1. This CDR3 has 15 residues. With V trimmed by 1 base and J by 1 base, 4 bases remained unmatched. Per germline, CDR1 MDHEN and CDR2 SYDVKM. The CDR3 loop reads CASSLYRGSSYEQYF. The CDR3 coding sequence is TGTGCCAGCAGTTTATACAGGGGCAGTTCCTACGAGCAGTACTTC.

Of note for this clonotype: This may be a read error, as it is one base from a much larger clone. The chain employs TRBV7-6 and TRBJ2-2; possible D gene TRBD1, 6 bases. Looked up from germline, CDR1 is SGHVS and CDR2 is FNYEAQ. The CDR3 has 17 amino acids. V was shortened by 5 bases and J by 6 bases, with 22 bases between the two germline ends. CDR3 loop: CASSLSPAGDGSGELFF. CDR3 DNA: TGTGCCAGCAGCCTTTCTCCGGCAGGGGACGGTTCCGGGGAGCTGTTTTTT.

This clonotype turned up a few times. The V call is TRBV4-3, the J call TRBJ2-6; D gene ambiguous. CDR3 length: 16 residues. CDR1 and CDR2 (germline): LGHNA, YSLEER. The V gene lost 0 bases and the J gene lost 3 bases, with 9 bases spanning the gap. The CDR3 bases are TGCGCCAGCAGCCAAGATGAAGGGAATGGGGCCAACGTCCTGACTTTC. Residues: CASSQDEGNGANVLTF.

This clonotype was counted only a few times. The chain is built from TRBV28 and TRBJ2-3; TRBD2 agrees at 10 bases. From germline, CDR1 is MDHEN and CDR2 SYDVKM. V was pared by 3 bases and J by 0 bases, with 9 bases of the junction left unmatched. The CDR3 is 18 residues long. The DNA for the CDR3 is TGTGCCAGCAGTTTCCCGACCGGGACTAGCGCCAGCACAGATACGCAGTATTTT. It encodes CASSFPTGTSASTDTQYF.

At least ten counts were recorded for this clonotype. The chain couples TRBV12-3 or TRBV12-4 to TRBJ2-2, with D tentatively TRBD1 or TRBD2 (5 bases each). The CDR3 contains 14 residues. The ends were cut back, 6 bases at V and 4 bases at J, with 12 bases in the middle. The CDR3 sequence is CASRIAGGTGELFF. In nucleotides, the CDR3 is TGTGCCAGCAGGATAGCTGGGGGCACCGGGGAGCTGTTTTTT.

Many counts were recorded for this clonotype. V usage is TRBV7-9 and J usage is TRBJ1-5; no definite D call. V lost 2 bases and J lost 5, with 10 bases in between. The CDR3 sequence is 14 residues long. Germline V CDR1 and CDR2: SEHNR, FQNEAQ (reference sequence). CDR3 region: CASSLSLEDQPQHF. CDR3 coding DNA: TGTGCCAGCAGCTTATCCCTCGAGGATCAGCCCCAGCATTTT.

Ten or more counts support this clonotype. The DNA of the CDR3 is TGTGCCAGCGGGGGACTAGCGGGTAGATTTGGCACAGATACGCAGTATTTT. Protein product: CASGGLAGRFGTDTQYF. J is TRBJ2-3 and V is TRBV7-9, with 12 nucleotides matching TRBD2. CDR3 length: 17 residues. The V gene's germline CDR1 is SEHNR and CDR2 FQNEAQ (reference sequence). V shed 8 bases, J shed 1 base, and the junction held 10 bases outside the gene matches.

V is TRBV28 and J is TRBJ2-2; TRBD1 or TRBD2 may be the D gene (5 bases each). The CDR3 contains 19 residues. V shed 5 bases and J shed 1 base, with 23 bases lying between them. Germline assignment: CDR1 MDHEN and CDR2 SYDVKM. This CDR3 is CASSPRDGFSGGNTGELFF. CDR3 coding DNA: TGTGCCAGCAGTCCCCGGGACGGGTTCTCTGGCGGGAACACCGGGGAGCTGTTTTTT.

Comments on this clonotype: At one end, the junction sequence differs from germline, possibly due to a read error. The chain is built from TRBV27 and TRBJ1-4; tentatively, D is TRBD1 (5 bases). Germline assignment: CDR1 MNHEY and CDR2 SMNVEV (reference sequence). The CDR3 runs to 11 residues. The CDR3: CASISYRDRIF. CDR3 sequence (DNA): TGTGCCAGCATTTCGTACCGGGACCGTATTTTT.

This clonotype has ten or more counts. CDR3 amino acids: CASSDLTGGNEQFF. CDR3 DNA: TGTGCCAGCAGTGACCTAACCGGAGGCAATGAGCAGTTCTTC. The genes are TRBV6-4 and TRBJ2-1; tentatively, D is TRBD2 (5 bases). The ends were cut back, 2 bases at V and 6 bases at J, with 11 bases in the middle. Germline V lookup: CDR1 MRHNA, CDR2 SNTAGT. The CDR3 has 14 amino acids.

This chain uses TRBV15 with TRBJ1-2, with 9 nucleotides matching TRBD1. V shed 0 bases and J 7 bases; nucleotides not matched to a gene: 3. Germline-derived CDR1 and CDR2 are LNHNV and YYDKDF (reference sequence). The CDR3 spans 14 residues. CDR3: CATSRDLTGGGYTF. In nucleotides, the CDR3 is TGTGCCACCAGCAGAGATCTGACAGGGGGTGGCTACACCTTC.

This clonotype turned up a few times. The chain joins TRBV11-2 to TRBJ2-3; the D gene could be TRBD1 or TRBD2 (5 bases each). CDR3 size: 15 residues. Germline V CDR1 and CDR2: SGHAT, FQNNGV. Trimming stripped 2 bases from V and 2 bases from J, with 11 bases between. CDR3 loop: CASSLSEGLTDTQYF. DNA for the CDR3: TGTGCCAGCAGCTTATCAGAGGGGCTCACAGATACGCAGTATTTT.

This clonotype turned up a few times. The CDR3 DNA follows: TGTGCCAGCAGTTTAGGGGGCCAGACAGATACGCAGTATTTT. This translates into CASSLGGQTDTQYF. This sequence joins TRBV12-3 or TRBV12-4 and TRBJ2-3, with D possibly being TRBD1 (5 bases). The CDR3 is 14 residues long. The V end was cut by 1 base, the J end by 3 bases, with 8 bases between.

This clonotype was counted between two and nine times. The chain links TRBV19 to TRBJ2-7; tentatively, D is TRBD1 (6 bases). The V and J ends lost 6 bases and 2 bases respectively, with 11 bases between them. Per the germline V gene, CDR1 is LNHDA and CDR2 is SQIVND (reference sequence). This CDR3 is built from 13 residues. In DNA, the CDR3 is TGTGCCAGTAGCTACGGACAGCCCTACGAGCAGTACTTC. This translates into CASSYGQPYEQYF.

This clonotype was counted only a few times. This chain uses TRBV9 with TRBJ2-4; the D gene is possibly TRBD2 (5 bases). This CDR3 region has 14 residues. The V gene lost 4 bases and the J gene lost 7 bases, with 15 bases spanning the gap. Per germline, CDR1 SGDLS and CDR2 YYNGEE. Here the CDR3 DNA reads TGTGCCAGCAGCCCCCACCGAGGCGGGAACATTCAGTACTTC. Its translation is CASSPHRGGNIQYF.

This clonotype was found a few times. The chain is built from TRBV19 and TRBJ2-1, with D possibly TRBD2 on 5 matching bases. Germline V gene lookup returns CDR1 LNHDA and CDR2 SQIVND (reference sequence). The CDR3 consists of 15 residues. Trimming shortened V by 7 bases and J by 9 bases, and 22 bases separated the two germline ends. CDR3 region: CASNRKLGSWSEQFF. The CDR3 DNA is TGTGCCAGTAATCGAAAACTGGGGAGTTGGAGTGAGCAGTTCTTC.

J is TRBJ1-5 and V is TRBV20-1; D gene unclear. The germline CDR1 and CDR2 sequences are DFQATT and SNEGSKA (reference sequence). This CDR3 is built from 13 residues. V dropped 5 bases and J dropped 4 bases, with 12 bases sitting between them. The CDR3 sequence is CSAPDGLNQPQHF. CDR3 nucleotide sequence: TGCAGTGCTCCGGACGGATTAAATCAGCCCCAGCATTTT.

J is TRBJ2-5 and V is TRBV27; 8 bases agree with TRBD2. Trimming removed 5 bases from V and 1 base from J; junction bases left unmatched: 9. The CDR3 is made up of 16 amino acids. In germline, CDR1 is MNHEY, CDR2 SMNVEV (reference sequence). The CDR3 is CASSPPGTRAQETQYF. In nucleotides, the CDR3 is TGTGCCAGCAGTCCGCCGGGGACTAGGGCCCAAGAGACCCAGTACTTC.

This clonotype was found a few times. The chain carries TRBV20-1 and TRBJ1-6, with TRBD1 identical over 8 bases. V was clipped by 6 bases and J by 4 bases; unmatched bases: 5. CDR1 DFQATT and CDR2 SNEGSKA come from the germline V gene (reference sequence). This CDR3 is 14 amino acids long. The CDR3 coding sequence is TGCAGTGCGAGGACAGGGTTGTATAATTCACCCCTCCACTTT. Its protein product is CSARTGLYNSPLHF.

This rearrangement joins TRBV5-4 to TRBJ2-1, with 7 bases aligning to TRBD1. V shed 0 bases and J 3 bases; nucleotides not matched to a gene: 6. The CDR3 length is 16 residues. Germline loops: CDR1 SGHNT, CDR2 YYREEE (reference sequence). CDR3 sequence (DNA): TGTGCCAGCAGCTTGGAGGGTAGGGGGCTCTACAATGAGCAGTTCTTC. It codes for CASSLEGRGLYNEQFF.

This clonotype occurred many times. CDR3 protein: CSVEERVAYNEQFF. The DNA of the CDR3 is TGCAGCGTTGAAGAAAGGGTAGCATACAATGAGCAGTTCTTC. The chain links TRBV29-1 to TRBJ2-1; D not certain. Germline V CDR1 and CDR2: SQVTM, ANQGSEA. This CDR3 is built from 14 residues. V was shortened by 0 bases and J by 4 bases, with 10 bases between the two germline ends.